What follows are 9 T cell receptor beta chains derived from one specimen sequenced in a study of T cells after yellow fever vaccination. TCRdb reprocessed the 5' RACE reads with MiXCR, giving one entry per CDR3 protein. Here the sample spans hundreds of thousands of distinct CDR3 sequences, approximately 13% being singletons. The sequenced sample was PBMCs, obtained on the day of the yellow fever booster vaccination. These receptor sequences come from a man aged 25-40 years who received the YFV17D yellow fever vaccine.

The V call is TRBV3-1, the J call TRBJ1-4, with unresolved D. This CDR3 spans 12 amino acids. The V end lost 2 bases, the J end lost 6 bases, and 4 bases lay between the germline ends. The V gene's germline CDR1 is LGHDT and CDR2 YNNKEL (reference sequence). In DNA form, the CDR3 reads TGTGCCAGCAGCCAAATCGATGAAAAACTGTTTTTT. This encodes CASSQIDEKLFF. Together with reference TRBV3-1 and TRBJ1-4, the CDR3 gives the full variable domain: DTAVSQTPKYLVTQMGNDKSIKCEQNLGHDTMYWYKQDSKKFLKIMFSYNNKELIINETVPNRFSPKSPDKAHLNLHINSLELGDSAVYFCASSQIDEKLFFGSGTQLSVL.

This clonotype was recorded many times. V and J are TRBV7-8 and TRBJ2-3; possible D gene TRBD2, 5 bases. Per the germline V gene, CDR1 is SGHVS and CDR2 is FQNEAQ. Trimming pared 5 bases from V and 7 bases from J, leaving 10 bases between. The length of the CDR3 is 12 residues. Here the CDR3 DNA reads TGTGCCAGCAGCAGGCCGGGAAATACGCAGTATTTT. It translates to CASSRPGNTQYF.

There are a few counts of this clonotype. The DNA for the CDR3 is TGTGCCAGCAGCCAATTACCCCCCAGCGGACTTTCCGGGGAGCTGTTTTTT. This gives the protein CASSQLPPSGLSGELFF. The rearrangement joins TRBV3-1 to TRBJ2-2, with D possibly being TRBD2 (5 bases). The CDR3 has 17 amino acids. CDR1 LGHDT and CDR2 YNNKEL come from the germline V gene (reference sequence). Trimming cost V 2 bases and J 6 bases, with 19 bases left between them.

This clonotype was found a few times. The rearrangement joins TRBV29-1 to TRBJ2-1; 7 bases are shared with TRBD1. V lost 5 bases, J lost 4 bases, and 8 bases stayed unmatched. CDR1 and CDR2 from the germline V gene are SQVTM and ANQGSEA. The CDR3 runs 14 residues. Here the CDR3 DNA reads TGCAGCGTTAATGAAGGACAGGTGTACAATGAGCAGTTCTTC. It encodes CSVNEGQVYNEQFF.

This clonotype was seen more than once but under ten times. This chain links TRBV20-1 with TRBJ2-5; the D gene is possibly TRBD2 (6 bases). V lost 6 bases to trimming and J lost 7 bases, with 15 bases between them. CDR1 and CDR2 from the germline V gene are DFQATT and SNEGSKA (reference sequence). The CDR3 sequence is 12 residues long. DNA of the CDR3: TGCAGTGCGGAACGGGGGTGGGGGACCCAGTACTTC. Amino acid sequence: CSAERGWGTQYF.

The genes are TRBV4-1 and TRBJ2-5; 7 bases line up with TRBD2. This CDR3 region has 13 residues. V gave up 4 bases and J gave up 13 bases; unmatched junction bases: 12. CDR1 MGHRA and CDR2 YSYEKL come from the germline V gene. CDR3: CASSPPGGLILYF. CDR3 bases: TGCGCCAGCAGCCCCCCGGGAGGACTGATCTTGTACTTC.

This chain uses TRBV5-6 with TRBJ1-1; D is perhaps TRBD1 (5 bases). CDR3 length: 11 residues. CDR1 is SGHDT and CDR2 is YYEEEE in the germline V gene. V lost 7 bases and J lost 5, with 9 bases in between. For the CDR3, the DNA is TGTGCCAGCTGGGGGGATACTGAAGCTTTCTTT. It yields the protein CASWGDTEAFF.

V usage is TRBV5-1 and J usage is TRBJ1-1, with D hard to call. V gave up 2 bases and J gave up 2 bases, with 7 bases separating them. Germline V lookup: CDR1 SGHRS, CDR2 YFSETQ. This CDR3 is built from 13 residues. CDR3 nucleotide sequence: TGCGCCAGCAGCTTCGCGGGTAACACTGAAGCTTTCTTT. It yields the protein CASSFAGNTEAFF. The full variable domain, completed using reference TRBV5-1 and TRBJ1-1, is KAGVTQTPRYLIKTRGQQVTLSCSPISGHRSVSWYQQTPGQGLQFLFEYFSETQRNKGNFPGRFSGRQFSNSRSEMNVSTLELGDSALYLCASSFAGNTEAFFGQGTRLTVV.

The chain is built from TRBV3-1 and TRBJ2-5; D is ambiguous. Germline V gene sequence: CDR1 LGHDT, CDR2 YNNKEL (reference sequence). This CDR3 is built from 16 residues. Trimming shortened V by 3 bases and J by 2 bases, and 16 bases separated the two germline ends. The DNA of the CDR3 is TGTGCCAGCAGCCATGGTTCACCGTCGAGGCAAGAGACCCAGTACTTC. It yields the protein CASSHGSPSRQETQYF.